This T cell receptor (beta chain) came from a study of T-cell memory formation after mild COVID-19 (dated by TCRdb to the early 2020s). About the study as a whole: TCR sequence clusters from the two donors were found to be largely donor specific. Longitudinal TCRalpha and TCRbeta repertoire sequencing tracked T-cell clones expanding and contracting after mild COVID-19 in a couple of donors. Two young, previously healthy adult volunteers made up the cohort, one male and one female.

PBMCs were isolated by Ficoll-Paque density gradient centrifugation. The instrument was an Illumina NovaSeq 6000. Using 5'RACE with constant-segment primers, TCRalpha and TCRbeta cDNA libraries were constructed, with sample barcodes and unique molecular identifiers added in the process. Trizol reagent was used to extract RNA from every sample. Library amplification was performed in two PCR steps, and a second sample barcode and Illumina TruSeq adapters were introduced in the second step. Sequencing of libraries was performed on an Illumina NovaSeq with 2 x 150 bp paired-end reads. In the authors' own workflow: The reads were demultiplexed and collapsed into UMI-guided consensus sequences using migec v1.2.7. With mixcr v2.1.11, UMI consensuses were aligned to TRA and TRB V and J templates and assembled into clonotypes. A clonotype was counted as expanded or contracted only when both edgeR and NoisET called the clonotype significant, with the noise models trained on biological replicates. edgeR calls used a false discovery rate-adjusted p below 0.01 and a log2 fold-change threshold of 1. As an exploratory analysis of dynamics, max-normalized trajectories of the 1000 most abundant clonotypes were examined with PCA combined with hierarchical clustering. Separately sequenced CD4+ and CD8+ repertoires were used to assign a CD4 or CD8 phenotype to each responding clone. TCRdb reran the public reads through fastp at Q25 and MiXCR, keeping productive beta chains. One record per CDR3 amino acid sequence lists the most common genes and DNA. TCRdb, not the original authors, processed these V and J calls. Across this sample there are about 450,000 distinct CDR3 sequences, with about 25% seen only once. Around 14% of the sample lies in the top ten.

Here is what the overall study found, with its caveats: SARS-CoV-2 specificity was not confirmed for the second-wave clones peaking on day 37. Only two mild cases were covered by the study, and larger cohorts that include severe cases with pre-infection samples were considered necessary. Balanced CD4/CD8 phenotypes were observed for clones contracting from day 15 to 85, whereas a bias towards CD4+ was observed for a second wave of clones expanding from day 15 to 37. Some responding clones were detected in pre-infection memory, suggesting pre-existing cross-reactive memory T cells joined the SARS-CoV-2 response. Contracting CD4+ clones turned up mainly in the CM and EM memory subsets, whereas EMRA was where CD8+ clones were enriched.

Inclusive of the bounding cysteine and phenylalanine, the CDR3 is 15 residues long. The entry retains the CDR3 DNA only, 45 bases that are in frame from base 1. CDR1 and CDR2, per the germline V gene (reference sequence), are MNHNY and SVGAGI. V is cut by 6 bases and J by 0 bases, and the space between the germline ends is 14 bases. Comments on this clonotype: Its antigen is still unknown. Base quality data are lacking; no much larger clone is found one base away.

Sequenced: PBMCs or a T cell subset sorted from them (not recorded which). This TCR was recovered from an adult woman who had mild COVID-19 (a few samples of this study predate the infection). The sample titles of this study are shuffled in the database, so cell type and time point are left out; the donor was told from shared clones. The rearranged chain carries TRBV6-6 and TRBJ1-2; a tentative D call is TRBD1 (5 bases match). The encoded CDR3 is CASSPGRGTNYGYTF. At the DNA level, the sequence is TGTGCCAGCAGCCCGGGGAGGGGCACTAACTATGGCTACACCTTC.